Following are 18 T cell receptor beta chains from one sample sequenced in a study of cytomegalovirus exposure and HLA in healthy donors. PCR was performed using 60 Vbeta and 13 Jbeta primers. Assay: immunoSEQ multiplex PCR; the TCRdb copy retains only in-frame clones and omits some. The sample records more than 85,000 clones, 55% to 75% being singletons. The sample taken for sequencing was PBMCs. The receptors originated from a woman aged 70 to 79 in good health and CMV-seropositive.

This chain connects TRBV27 to TRBJ2-5; D is possibly TRBD1 (5 bases). The DNA end favors TRBJ2-7, so the J call may be wrong. This CDR3 region has 13 residues. The germline V gene encodes CDR1 MNHEY and CDR2 SMNVEV (reference sequence). The CDR3 spells CASSALGDYEQYF. CDR3 bases: TGTGCCAGCAGTGCTTTAGGGGACTACGAGCAGTACTTC.

V and J are TRBV4-3 and TRBJ2-2, with TRBD2 matching over 7 bases. The CDR3 is made up of 16 amino acids. Trimming at V came to 0 bases and at J to 5 bases, leaving 6 bases not matched to a gene. Germline V gene sequence: CDR1 LGHNA, CDR2 YSLEER. This CDR3 reads CASSQDERGRTGELFF. CDR3 in DNA: TGCGCCAGCAGCCAAGACGAGCGGGGTAGAACCGGGGAGCTGTTTTTT.

This chain joins TRBV18 and TRBJ1-1; D ambiguous. In germline, CDR1 is KGHSH, CDR2 LQKENI. The V end lost 3 bases, the J end lost 0 bases, and 8 bases lay between the germline ends. The CDR3 has 14 amino acids. The CDR3 protein is CASSPLEMNTEAFF. Written as DNA, the CDR3 is TGTGCCAGCTCACCTCTCGAGATGAACACTGAAGCTTTCTTT.

This sequence joins TRBV5-1 and TRBJ2-3, with 11 bases that match TRBD1. V lost 4 bases and J lost 4; bases outside the gene matches: 5. CDR3 length equals 15 residues. The germline V gene has CDR1 SGHRS and CDR2 YFSETQ. The CDR3 protein is CASSGGQGGADTQYF. CDR3 nucleotides: TGCGCCAGCAGCGGGGGACAGGGGGGAGCAGATACGCAGTATTTT.

This clone was counted a few times. The chain combines TRBV29-1 with TRBJ1-1, with a tentative D call TRBD1 (5 bases). This CDR3 region has 13 residues. CDR1 and CDR2 from the germline V gene are SQVTM and ANQGSEA. The V end lost 7 bases, the J end lost 7 bases, and 19 bases lay between the germline ends. In DNA form, the CDR3 reads TGCAGCGGGCATGCGGGGGGTTCTGGTGAAGCTTTCTTT. The encoded protein is CSGHAGGSGEAFF.

The J gene is TRBJ1-2, the V gene TRBV5-1; 8 nucleotides match TRBD1. Germline V lookup: CDR1 SGHRS, CDR2 YFSETQ. J was trimmed by 4 bases and V by 3 bases; bases with no gene match: 5. This CDR3 is 14 amino acids long. The CDR3 nucleotides are TGCGCCAGCAGCTCCGACAGGGGAGTCTATGGCTACACCTTC. Residues: CASSSDRGVYGYTF.

The rearrangement uses TRBV5-1 and TRBJ1-4; D unresolved. The V gene's germline CDR1 is SGHRS and CDR2 YFSETQ. The CDR3 covers 17 residues. Trimming shortened V by 0 bases and J by 8 bases, and 20 bases separated the two germline ends. Here the CDR3 reads CASSLANGPSLSEKLFF. DNA of the CDR3: TGCGCCAGCAGCTTGGCCAATGGGCCTTCACTCAGCGAAAAACTGTTTTTT. Using reference TRBV5-1 and TRBJ1-4 for the parts outside the CDR3, the full variable domain is KAGVTQTPRYLIKTRGQQVTLSCSPISGHRSVSWYQQTPGQGLQFLFEYFSETQRNKGNFPGRFSGRQFSNSRSEMNVSTLELGDSALYLCASSLANGPSLSEKLFFGSGTQLSVL.

The chain uses TRBV7-3 and TRBJ2-6, with 9 bases fitting TRBD1. The CDR3 is 17 amino acids. V lost 4 bases and J lost 4; bases outside the gene matches: 8. The germline CDR1 and CDR2 sequences are SGHTA and FQGTGA. The CDR3 DNA reads TGTGCCAGCAGCTCCGGGACAGGGTCTCTCGGGGCCAACGTCCTGACTTTC. Translating gives CASSSGTGSLGANVLTF.

The chain joins TRBV10-2 to TRBJ2-5; D gene unclear. Germline V CDR1 and CDR2: WSHSY, SAAADI. The CDR3 is 13 amino acids. Trimming took off 5 bases at V and 5 bases at J, with 12 bases between the two ends. CDR3 in amino acids: CASSTQIRETQYF. The CDR3 DNA sequence: TGCGCCAGCAGTACTCAGATCAGGGAGACCCAGTACTTC.

This clone was seen only once. The CDR3 here is CASSIAGGIETQYF. In nucleotides, the CDR3 is TGTGCCAGCTCAATAGCGGGGGGCATAGAGACCCAGTACTTC. The J gene is TRBJ2-5, the V gene TRBV6-1; TRBD2 matches 10 bases. With V trimmed by 8 bases and J by 4 bases, 7 bases remained unmatched. Germline assignment: CDR1 MNHNS and CDR2 SASEGT. This CDR3 contains 14 residues.

This clone was recorded only once. The same CDR3 arises from other DNA sequences in this sample as well. This chain joins TRBV5-1 and TRBJ1-1, with 8 bases aligning to TRBD1. The CDR3 covers 14 residues. V shed 4 bases and J 1 base; nucleotides not matched to a gene: 3. The germline V gene encodes CDR1 SGHRS and CDR2 YFSETQ. The CDR3 nucleotides are TGCGCCAGCAGCCCCGACAGGGGGAACACTGAAGCTTTCTTT. Protein: CASSPDRGNTEAFF.

In its sample, this clone was seen a few times. The V gene is TRBV15, the J gene TRBJ2-7; 9 bases are a match to TRBD2. The CDR3 covers 14 residues. With V trimmed by 1 base and J by 4 bases, 2 bases remained unmatched. CDR1 LNHNV and CDR2 YYDKDF come from the germline V gene (reference sequence). The CDR3 DNA reads TGTGCCACCAGCAGAGGCGGGGGGGGATACGAGCAGTACTTC. This encodes CATSRGGGGYEQYF.

The V call is TRBV7-9, the J call TRBJ1-2, with a weak D call TRBD1 (5 bases). The CDR3 runs 11 residues. The germline V gene has CDR1 SEHNR and CDR2 FQNEAQ (reference sequence). CDR3 sequence reads: CGSGMDYGYTF. DNA of the CDR3: TGTGGGTCAGGGATGGACTATGGCTACACCTTC.

The genes are TRBV6-5 and TRBJ1-5; D is unclear. Germline CDR1 MNHEY, CDR2 SVGAGI. There are 13 residues in the CDR3. The germline V and J ends were trimmed by 4 bases and 3 bases, with 7 bases remaining between them. This CDR3 is CASSWSDNQPQHF. The CDR3 DNA sequence: TGTGCCAGCAGTTGGTCAGACAATCAGCCCCAGCATTTT.

This clone was observed a few times. The gene calls are TRBV7-9 and TRBJ2-3, with D unclear. This CDR3 region has 15 residues. The germline gives CDR1 SEHNR, CDR2 FQNEAQ (reference sequence). V was cut by 5 bases and J by 6 bases, with 18 bases left in between. CDR3 sequence reads: CASSQPELDIDTQYF. In DNA, the CDR3 is TGTGCCAGCAGCCAACCCGAGCTCGACATTGATACGCAGTATTTT.

This clone was found a few times. This sequence joins TRBV7-3 and TRBJ1-1, with D possibly matching TRBD1 (5 bases). The CDR3 spans 14 residues. Trimming removed 6 bases from V and 5 bases from J, with 16 bases in between. Germline lookup yields CDR1 SGHTA and CDR2 FQGTGA. The CDR3 spells CASSIQGGNTEAFF. CDR3 coding DNA: TGTGCCAGCAGTATTCAGGGAGGGAATACTGAAGCTTTCTTT.

The rearrangement uses TRBV7-8 and TRBJ2-7, with 7 positions matching TRBD2. CDR1 and CDR2 (germline): SGHVS, FQNEAQ. CDR3 length equals 14 residues. Trimming cost V 1 base and J 6 bases; bases outside gene matches: 6. CDR3 amino acids: CASSLGGGTGEQYF. The CDR3, as DNA: TGTGCCAGCAGCTTAGGGGGGGGAACGGGCGAGCAGTACTTC.

The chain links TRBV7-2 to TRBJ1-2; 8 bases map to TRBD1. The CDR3 is 14 amino acids. J lost 3 bases, V lost 5 bases, and 5 bases had no gene match. CDR1 is SGHTA, CDR2 FQGNSA, per germline. The CDR3 DNA sequence: TGTGCCAGCAGCCCGGGACAGGCCTACTATGGCTACACCTTC. Residues: CASSPGQAYYGYTF.